These 28 T cell receptor beta chains share one sample of origin, sequenced in a study of beta chain features in type 1 diabetes. TCRB transcripts that were expressed got sequenced, as all of the isolated RNA had been reverse transcribed. Assay used: immunoSEQ multiplex PCR; TCRdb lists only in-frame clones, some missing. The table records hundreds of thousands of clones, 14% of them present only once. Sequenced material: naive CD4+ T cells from blood. The receptors shown here come from a man in his thirties or forties in good health.

The gene calls are TRBV9 and TRBJ2-1; 9 bases line up with TRBD2. The germline CDR1 and CDR2 sequences are SGDLS and YYNGEE. The CDR3 runs to 17 residues. V lost 0 bases and J lost 0; bases outside the gene matches: 4. The CDR3 DNA reads as TGTGCCAGCAGCGTAGACCGGACTAGCGCCTCCTACAATGAGCAGTTCTTC. Its translation: CASSVDRTSASYNEQFF.

The chain is built from TRBV5-6 and TRBJ2-3, with 7 nucleotides matching TRBD1. CDR1 and CDR2 from the germline V gene are SGHDT and YYEEEE. The CDR3 totals 15 residues. V was pared by 6 bases and J by 2 bases, with 9 bases of the junction left unmatched. CDR3 in DNA: TGTGCCAGCAATACTCCGGGACAGCTCACAGATACGCAGTATTTT. Its protein product is CASNTPGQLTDTQYF.

A single count supports this clone. This chain joins TRBV5-1 and TRBJ1-5; 8 positions match TRBD1. Germline V CDR1 and CDR2: SGHRS, YFSETQ. The CDR3 length is 15 residues. The V segment lost 4 bases and the J segment 6 bases; nucleotides outside the gene matches: 9. The CDR3 DNA is TGCGCCAGCAGCCCCCAGGGGGCTGTTGGTCAGCCCCAGCATTTT. It is translated as CASSPQGAVGQPQHF.

The chain couples TRBV30 to TRBJ1-1; 7 bases are shared with TRBD1. The CDR3 extends over 14 amino acids. CDR1 and CDR2 (germline): GTSNPN, SVGIG (reference sequence). V lost 4 bases and J lost 2; bases outside the gene matches: 7. This CDR3 reads CAWNRGQDNTEAFF. DNA for the CDR3: TGTGCCTGGAACCGCGGACAGGACAACACTGAAGCTTTCTTT.

This clone was detected only a few times. This sequence joins TRBV13 and TRBJ1-1; D is unresolved. Trimming cost V 2 bases and J 7 bases, with 11 bases left between them. In germline, CDR1 is PRHDT, CDR2 FYEKMQ (reference sequence). The CDR3 runs to 13 residues. The CDR3, as DNA: TGTGCCAGCAGCTTAACTCGTATCGGTGAAGCTTTCTTT. The encoded protein is CASSLTRIGEAFF. The variable domain in full, with the rest retrieved from reference TRBV13 and TRBJ1-1, is AAGVIQSPRHLIKEKRETATLKCYPIPRHDTVYWYQQGPGQDPQFLISFYEKMQSDKGSIPDRFSAQQFSDYHSELNMSSLELGDSALYFCASSLTRIGEAFFGQGTRLTVV.

A few counts support this clone. The chain is built from TRBV7-2 and TRBJ2-3, with TRBD2 matching over 13 bases. This CDR3 region has 17 residues. With 6 bases clipped from V and 0 bases from J, the junction kept 6 bases outside the gene matches. Germline V CDR1 and CDR2: SGHTA, FQGNSA. As DNA, the CDR3 is TGTGCCAGCAGAAAGGAACTAGCGGGGGGGAGCACAGATACGCAGTATTTT. Residues: CASRKELAGGSTDTQYF. Full variable domain (rest looked up from reference TRBV7-2 and TRBJ2-3): GAGVSQSPSNKVTEKGKDVELRCDPISGHTALYWYRQSLGQGLEFLIYFQGNSAPDKSGLPSDRFSAERTGGSVSTLTIQRTQQEDSAVYLCASRKELAGGSTDTQYFGPGTRLTVL.

This clone showed up just a few times. The gene calls are TRBV5-1 and TRBJ2-1; TRBD1 aligns across 7 bases. This CDR3 region has 12 residues. The junction had 3 bases not matched to a gene; V was cut back by 4 bases and J by 8 bases. CDR1 SGHRS and CDR2 YFSETQ come from the germline V gene. The CDR3 sequence: CASSTQGYEQFF. In nucleotides, the CDR3 is TGCGCCAGCAGCACACAGGGGTATGAGCAGTTCTTC.

V is TRBV7-9 and J is TRBJ1-6, with D possibly matching TRBD1 (6 bases). The V end was cut by 5 bases, the J end by 9 bases, with 17 bases between. The germline V gene encodes CDR1 SEHNR and CDR2 FQNEAQ (reference sequence). This CDR3 region has 15 residues. In DNA, the CDR3 is TGTGCCAGCAGCCCGACAGGAGCATACCCTTCACCCCTCCACTTT. Translated, it gives CASSPTGAYPSPLHF.

The chain joins TRBV2 to TRBJ2-7; TRBD1 is a possible D gene (5 bases). This CDR3 contains 14 residues. The germline V gene has CDR1 SNHLY and CDR2 FYNNEI. The V end lost 4 bases, the J end lost 2 bases, and 12 bases lay between the germline ends. CDR3 protein: CASSVSRATYEQYF. The CDR3 DNA follows: TGTGCCAGCAGTGTCTCCAGGGCGACCTACGAGCAGTACTTC.

The rearrangement links TRBV6-5 to TRBJ2-5; TRBD1 matches at 7 bases. The CDR3 totals 14 residues. CDR1 MNHEY and CDR2 SVGAGI come from the germline V gene. The trim removed 5 bases at V and 2 bases at J, leaving 5 bases unmatched. CDR3 amino acids: CASSAPGQQETQYF. Written as DNA, the CDR3 is TGTGCCAGCAGTGCACCGGGACAGCAAGAGACCCAGTACTTC.

This clone has just a few counts. The V and J genes are TRBV30 and TRBJ1-2; a weak D match, TRBD1 (5 bases). V lost 1 base, J lost 8 bases, and 11 bases lay in between. Germline V gene lookup returns CDR1 GTSNPN and CDR2 SVGIG (reference sequence). The CDR3 is made up of 12 amino acids. The CDR3 region has the DNA TGTGCCTGGAGTGCCGCAGGGAGCGGCTACACCTTC. It codes for CAWSAAGSGYTF.

The chain has TRBV9 and TRBJ2-3; 8 bases are shared with TRBD1. The CDR3 runs to 17 residues. Per the germline V gene, CDR1 is SGDLS and CDR2 is YYNGEE. Losses at the gene ends were 4 bases for V and 6 bases for J; bases not matched to a gene: 16. The CDR3 loop reads CASSRSGTGLITDTQYF. The CDR3, as DNA: TGTGCCAGCAGCCGAAGTGGGACAGGTTTGATAACCGATACGCAGTATTTT.

The CDR3 DNA is TGTGCCAGCAGCTTAGTCGCCGGGGCGATGAACGAGCAGTACTTC. This encodes CASSLVAGAMNEQYF. The chain uses TRBV7-2 and TRBJ2-7; D tentatively reads TRBD1 or TRBD2 (5 bases each). The CDR3 sequence is 15 residues long. Germline lookup yields CDR1 SGHTA and CDR2 FQGNSA. The V end lost 1 base, the J end lost 5 bases, and 15 bases lay between the germline ends.

The V gene is TRBV5-4, the J gene TRBJ2-5; TRBD2 matches 7 bases. From germline, CDR1 is SGHNT and CDR2 YYREEE (reference sequence). The CDR3 covers 16 residues. The V gene end was trimmed by 4 bases and the J gene end by 5 bases; junction bases not matched to a gene: 14. CDR3 protein: CASSQTSLLIGETQYF. CDR3 nucleotides: TGTGCCAGCAGCCAGACTAGCTTATTGATCGGGGAGACCCAGTACTTC.

This clone was counted only a few times. The J gene is TRBJ1-4, the V gene TRBV2, with D possibly matching TRBD1 (5 bases). V lost 7 bases to trimming and J lost 2 bases, with 17 bases between them. Per germline, CDR1 SNHLY and CDR2 FYNNEI. The CDR3 runs 16 residues. The CDR3: CASIGTELKTNEKLFF. In DNA, the CDR3 is TGTGCCAGCATTGGGACGGAGCTTAAGACTAATGAAAAACTGTTTTTT.

CDR3 coding DNA: TGCGCCAGCAGCCTGGGGACAGTTGATACGCAGTATTTT. Its protein product is CASSLGTVDTQYF. The chain combines TRBV4-3 with TRBJ2-3; the match to TRBD1 covers 7 bases. The CDR3 loop spans 13 amino acids. Per germline, CDR1 LGHNA and CDR2 YSLEER. Trimming took 4 bases from V and 6 from J; bases not matched to a gene: 4.

In DNA form, the CDR3 reads TGTGCCAGCAGCACTCGACAGGGGGGTGGGAATGAGCAGTTCTTC. It is translated as CASSTRQGGGNEQFF. This chain connects TRBV7-2 to TRBJ2-1, with 9 positions matching TRBD1. Germline V CDR1 and CDR2: SGHTA, FQGNSA. Losses at the gene ends were 5 bases for V and 7 bases for J; bases not matched to a gene: 9. The CDR3 loop spans 15 amino acids.

This clone was observed a few times. This chain links TRBV7-9 with TRBJ2-5; 10 bases line up with TRBD1. In germline, CDR1 is SEHNR, CDR2 FQNEAQ (reference sequence). This CDR3 has 15 residues. Trimming took 5 bases from V and 2 from J; bases not matched to a gene: 5. The DNA of the CDR3 is TGTGCCAGCAGCCCCAGGGGACAGGGGCAAGAGACCCAGTACTTC. Protein: CASSPRGQGQETQYF.

The CDR3 DNA reads as TGTGCCAGCAGCTTACCCCTAATCTATGGCTACACCTTC. It codes for CASSLPLIYGYTF. J is TRBJ1-2 and V is TRBV11-3; no clear D gene. V lost 2 bases to trimming and J lost 4 bases, with 8 bases between them. CDR1 SGHNT and CDR2 YENEEA come from the germline V gene. The CDR3 is 13 amino acids.

The CDR3 sequence: CASSLRVGQVLTDTQYF. The CDR3 bases are TGTGCCAGCAGTCTACGGGTGGGACAGGTGCTCACAGATACGCAGTATTTT. The V gene is TRBV28, the J gene TRBJ2-3, with 8 bases lining up with TRBD1. This CDR3 is built from 17 residues. The trim removed 5 bases at V and 2 bases at J, leaving 12 bases unmatched. Germline loops: CDR1 MDHEN, CDR2 SYDVKM.

Comment on this clone: This could be a read error, since a much larger clone is one nucleotide away. The chain combines TRBV30 with TRBJ2-2; D is ambiguous. The CDR3 has 12 residues. Between the trimmed V and J ends, which lost 0 bases and 4 bases, there was a span of 3 bases. Germline V CDR1 and CDR2: GTSNPN, SVGIG (reference sequence). CDR3 in amino acids: CAWSVITGELFF. In nucleotides, the CDR3 is TGTGCCTGGAGTGTTATCACCGGGGAGCTGTTTTTT.

The table lists this clone with a few counts. The J gene is TRBJ1-1, the V gene TRBV5-4; D is ambiguous. CDR1 is SGHNT, CDR2 YYREEE, per germline (reference sequence). The CDR3 contains 14 residues. Trimming took 1 base from V and 1 from J, leaving 8 bases between them. CDR3: CASSLSWGNTEAFF. The CDR3 coding sequence is TGTGCCAGCAGCTTGTCTTGGGGGAACACTGAAGCTTTCTTT.

This clone appeared a few times. This rearrangement joins TRBV4-1 to TRBJ2-5; 11 nucleotides align to TRBD2. The germline V gene has CDR1 MGHRA and CDR2 YSYEKL. The ends lost 2 bases at V and 2 bases at J; junction bases unmatched: 7. This CDR3 region has 17 residues. The CDR3 reads CASSQQTSGAGQETQYF. CDR3 bases: TGCGCCAGCAGCCAACAGACTAGCGGGGCGGGACAAGAGACCCAGTACTTC.

This clone appeared a few times. This chain uses TRBV14 with TRBJ1-3; no clear D. Trimming removed 0 bases from V and 4 bases from J, with 16 bases in between. This CDR3 has 17 amino acids. Germline V gene lookup returns CDR1 SGHDN and CDR2 FVKESK. This chain's CDR3 is CASSQEAGPLAGNTIYF. The CDR3 bases are TGTGCCAGCAGCCAAGAAGCCGGGCCCCTAGCGGGAAACACCATATATTTT.

The chain uses TRBV7-6 and TRBJ2-1; tentative D call: TRBD1 (5 bases). V was trimmed by 1 base and J by 1 base, leaving 17 bases between them. CDR1 SGHVS and CDR2 FNYEAQ come from the germline V gene. This CDR3 contains 18 residues. The DNA of the CDR3 is TGTGCCAGCAGCTTAGTCGGACAAGCTCGCCGATCCTACAATGAGCAGTTCTTC. Translation: CASSLVGQARRSYNEQFF. Full variable domain (outside the CDR3, taken from reference TRBV7-6 and TRBJ2-1): GAGVSQSPRYKVTKRGQDVALRCDPISGHVSLYWYRQALGQGPEFLTYFNYEAQQDKSGLPNDRFSAERPEGSISTLTIQRTEQRDSAMYRCASSLVGQARRSYNEQFFGPGTRLTVL.

This clone has a handful of counts. The V call is TRBV9, the J call TRBJ2-7, with TRBD1 identical over 8 bases. The CDR3 sequence is 13 residues long. V lost 7 bases, J lost 5 bases, and 8 bases stayed unmatched. Germline V lookup: CDR1 SGDLS, CDR2 YYNGEE. CDR3 DNA: TGTGCCAGCTGCAGGGGGCCCGGGCACGAGCAGTACTTC. This sequence encodes CASCRGPGHEQYF.

This clone has a handful of counts. This sequence joins TRBV5-1 and TRBJ2-1; unclear D gene. This CDR3 region has 14 residues. Per the germline V gene, CDR1 is SGHRS and CDR2 is YFSETQ. Trimming pared 0 bases from V and 6 bases from J, leaving 10 bases between. The CDR3 DNA sequence: TGCGCCAGCAGCTTGGGTGACTTCCCCAATGAGCAGTTCTTC. The encoded protein is CASSLGDFPNEQFF. The variable domain in full, with the rest retrieved from reference TRBV5-1 and TRBJ2-1, is KAGVTQTPRYLIKTRGQQVTLSCSPISGHRSVSWYQQTPGQGLQFLFEYFSETQRNKGNFPGRFSGRQFSNSRSEMNVSTLELGDSALYLCASSLGDFPNEQFFGPGTRLTVL.

This clone was recorded many times. The chain uses TRBV13 and TRBJ2-1, with no clear D. Trimming took 6 bases from V and 6 from J, leaving 18 bases between them. From germline, CDR1 is PRHDT and CDR2 FYEKMQ (reference sequence). The CDR3 runs 15 residues. The CDR3 bases are TGTGCCAGCAGTAAGGACCAATTGCTTGCCAATGAGCAGTTCTTC. This encodes CASSKDQLLANEQFF.